The present entry profiles one T cell receptor beta chain with its context. The sample is drawn from a study of glioma-infiltrating T cells after dendritic cell vaccination. Time point specified: after dendritic cell vaccination, including at tumor progression/relapse. Patients had residual fresh-frozen tumor tissue and more than two years of survival data. PBMC sampling occurred before vaccination, two weeks after the third dose, and at progression. Libraries were prepared by immunoSEQ multiplex PCR; TCRdb keeps only in-frame clonotypes and omits some of them. The sample yields about 110,000 clones, around 91% seen once. The CDR3 sequence is 14 residues long. The germline CDR1 and CDR2 sequences are SGDLS and YYNGEE. Trimming removed 2 bases from V and 10 bases from J, with 15 bases in between.

Sequencing was performed on blood, taken after dendritic cell vaccination. The source is a human donor with glioblastoma. The rearrangement uses TRBV9 and TRBJ1-4, with D perhaps matching TRBD1 (6 bases). In DNA form, the CDR3 reads TGTGCCAGCAGCGTGGCGCCGGGACAAGGAAAACTGTTTTTT. Protein sequence: CASSVAPGQGKLFF. Full variable domain (outside the CDR3, taken from reference TRBV9 and TRBJ1-4): DSGVTQTPKHLITATGQRVTLRCSPRSGDLSVYWYQQSLDQGLQFLIQYYNGEERAKGNILERFSAQQFPDLHSELNLSSLELGDSALYFCASSVAPGQGKLFFGSGTQLSVL.